Below are 26 T cell receptor beta chains sequenced from a single sample in a study of blood T cell repertoires in COVID-19. The table came from immunoSEQ multiplex PCR; TCRdb's copy has only in-frame clones and leaves some out. The table lists tens of thousands of clones, roughly 70% of them singletons, with around 25% in the top ten. Sequencing input: peripheral blood. These TCRs come from a woman aged 55-69 years in a cohort sampled during active or convalescent COVID-19.

V gene TRBV7-9 combines with J gene TRBJ1-6; the D is unclear. CDR1 is SEHNR and CDR2 is FQNEAQ in the germline V gene (reference sequence). CDR3 size: 14 residues. Trimming removed 4 bases at V and 7 bases at J, with 11 bases between. The chain's CDR3 is CASSSREPNSPLHF. The CDR3 DNA reads as TGTGCCAGCAGCTCCCGGGAACCAAATTCACCCCTCCACTTT.

This clone has only one observation. The chain couples TRBV7-9 to TRBJ2-4; 7 positions match TRBD2. CDR3 length equals 16 residues. J gave up 4 bases and V 1 base, and 7 bases lay outside the gene matches. Germline V lookup: CDR1 SEHNR, CDR2 FQNEAQ (reference sequence). This CDR3 is CASSLERGPRKNIQYF. CDR3 sequence (DNA): TGTGCCAGCAGCTTAGAGCGGGGCCCCAGGAAAAACATTCAGTACTTC.

The chain joins TRBV10-2 to TRBJ1-6; 8 nucleotides line up with TRBD1. The CDR3 totals 16 residues. Germline CDR1 and CDR2: WSHSY and SAAADI. V shed 0 bases and J 7 bases; nucleotides not matched to a gene: 5. The CDR3 is CASSESTGARNSPLHF. The CDR3 DNA is TGCGCCAGCAGTGAGTCGACAGGGGCAAGGAATTCACCCCTCCACTTT.

This rearrangement joins TRBV5-6 to TRBJ1-4; TRBD1 aligns across 7 bases. V trimming: 6 bases; J trimming: 8 bases; junction bases outside the gene matches: 10. Germline lookup yields CDR1 SGHDT and CDR2 YYEEEE. The CDR3 contains 14 residues. Here the CDR3 DNA reads TGTGCCAGCAACATACAGGGGTGGGCGGAAAAACTGTTTTTT. It translates to CASNIQGWAEKLFF.

The chain couples TRBV27 to TRBJ1-4, with a weak D call TRBD1 (5 bases). This CDR3 contains 14 residues. From germline, CDR1 is MNHEY and CDR2 SMNVEV (reference sequence). Trimming left V 3 bases short and J 8 bases short, with 13 bases between. The CDR3 loop is CASSLDTEGEKLFF. As DNA, the CDR3 is TGTGCCAGCAGTTTGGACACGGAGGGGGAAAAACTGTTTTTT.

This sequence joins TRBV3-1 (or the pseudogene TRBV3-2) and TRBJ1-1; no reliable D call. V lost 1 base and J 11 bases, leaving 11 bases between the germline ends. Germline loops: CDR1 LGHDT, CDR2 YNNKEL (reference sequence). The CDR3 has 12 residues. This CDR3 reads CASSQGGLEAFF. CDR3 coding DNA: TGTGCCAGCAGCCAAGGAGGTCTGGAGGCTTTCTTT.

The chain employs TRBV28 and TRBJ2-2; a weak D match, TRBD1 (6 bases). V shed 2 bases and J shed 1 base, with 11 bases lying between them. Germline V gives CDR1 MDHEN, CDR2 SYDVKM. This CDR3 spans 16 amino acids. CDR3 sequence: CASSLVTGLNTGELFF. The CDR3 DNA sequence: TGTGCCAGCAGTTTAGTTACAGGGCTGAACACCGGGGAGCTGTTTTTT.

This clone was picked up a small number of times. The CDR3 sequence: CASSGGQGMSSYEQYF. For the CDR3, the DNA is TGTGCCAGCAGCGGGGGACAGGGGATGAGCTCCTACGAGCAGTACTTC. The chain carries TRBV5-8 and TRBJ2-7, with TRBD1 identical over 10 bases. V was pared by 4 bases and J by 0 bases, with 7 bases of the junction left unmatched. The CDR3 spans 16 residues. Per the germline V gene, CDR1 is SGHTS and CDR2 is YDEGEE. Full variable domain (remainder filled in from reference TRBV5-8 and TRBJ2-7): EAGVTQSPTHLIKTRGQQATLRCSPISGHTSVYWYQQALGLGLQFLLWYDEGEERNRGNFPPRFSGRQFPNYSSELNVNALELEDSALYLCASSGGQGMSSYEQYFGPGTRLTVT.

This chain connects TRBV2 to TRBJ1-5; TRBD1 agrees at 8 bases. The CDR3 has 16 amino acids. The junction had 10 bases not matched to a gene; V was cut back by 5 bases and J by 4 bases. CDR1 SNHLY and CDR2 FYNNEI come from the germline V gene. The chain's CDR3 is CASSRSRDRRNQPQHF. CDR3 in DNA: TGTGCCAGCAGTAGAAGCCGGGACAGGCGGAATCAGCCCCAGCATTTT.

The chain couples TRBV5-6 to TRBJ2-5; weak D call: TRBD2 (6 bases). CDR3 length: 15 residues. Germline V CDR1 and CDR2: SGHDT, YYEEEE. V was cut by 0 bases and J by 3 bases, with 12 bases left in between. The DNA of the CDR3 is TGTGCCAGCAGCTTGGGGGGCCTAGCGAAAGAGACCCAGTACTTC. It encodes CASSLGGLAKETQYF.

The chain employs TRBV12-3 or TRBV12-4 and TRBJ1-3; unclear D gene. CDR3 length equals 13 residues. Trimming cost V 6 bases and J 7 bases, with 13 bases left between them. Written as DNA, the CDR3 is TGTGCCAGCAGCCTTCTCCCTCTGAACACCATATATTTT. Its translation: CASSLLPLNTIYF.

The V and J genes are TRBV12-3 or TRBV12-4 and TRBJ1-5; tentatively, D is TRBD1 (6 bases). Trimming took 5 bases from V and 11 from J, leaving 16 bases between them. This CDR3 is built from 13 residues. CDR3 sequence (DNA): TGTGCCAGCAGTCCGGGGGGGGCCGCGGCCCAGCATTTT. It is translated as CASSPGGAAAQHF.

The table lists this clone with a few counts. The chain has TRBV5-8 and TRBJ2-7; 9 nucleotides match TRBD1. V lost 1 base to trimming and J lost 6 bases; unmatched junction nucleotides: 8. CDR3 length: 15 residues. Germline CDR1 is SGHTS and CDR2 is YDEGEE. Here the CDR3 reads CASSLSGTGSPEQYF. The CDR3 DNA reads TGTGCCAGCAGCTTGAGTGGGACAGGGAGCCCCGAGCAGTACTTC.

V gene TRBV5-1 combines with J gene TRBJ1-5; a possible D gene is TRBD1 (5 bases). Trimming stripped 0 bases from V and 3 bases from J, with 10 bases between. The germline CDR1 and CDR2 sequences are SGHRS and YFSETQ. The CDR3 is made up of 15 amino acids. The CDR3 bases are TGCGCCAGCAGCTTGGGTGACAGATCCAATCAGCCCCAGCATTTT. This translates into CASSLGDRSNQPQHF. The complete variable domain, with remaining parts taken from reference TRBV5-1 and TRBJ1-5, reads KAGVTQTPRYLIKTRGQQVTLSCSPISGHRSVSWYQQTPGQGLQFLFEYFSETQRNKGNFPGRFSGRQFSNSRSEMNVSTLELGDSALYLCASSLGDRSNQPQHFGDGTRLSIL.

The gene calls are TRBV18 and TRBJ2-3; TRBD1 might be the D (6 bases). Germline-derived CDR1 and CDR2 are KGHSH and LQKENI. V shed 3 bases and J shed 0 bases, with 10 bases lying between them. The length of the CDR3 is 15 residues. The CDR3 DNA sequence: TGTGCCAGCTCACCCCGACAGGAGAGCACAGATACGCAGTATTTT. Translating it yields CASSPRQESTDTQYF.

The chain is built from TRBV30 and TRBJ1-4; D might be TRBD1 (6 bases). This CDR3 has 14 residues. The germline V gene has CDR1 GTSNPN and CDR2 SVGIG (reference sequence). The ends were cut back, 1 base at V and 6 bases at J, with 12 bases in the middle. CDR3 sequence: CAWSAGTRDEKLFF. In DNA, the CDR3 is TGTGCCTGGAGTGCCGGGACACGGGATGAAAAACTGTTTTTT. Together with reference TRBV30 and TRBJ1-4, the CDR3 gives the full variable domain: SQTIHQWPATLVQPVGSPLSLECTVEGTSNPNLYWYRQAAGRGLQLLFYSVGIGQISSEVPQNLSASRPQDRQFILSSKKLLLSDSGFYLCAWSAGTRDEKLFFGSGTQLSVL.

The chain links TRBV15 to TRBJ2-7; D is possibly TRBD2 (5 bases). V lost 0 bases to trimming and J lost 3 bases, with 12 bases between them. This CDR3 spans 15 amino acids. Germline V gene data show CDR1 as LNHNV and CDR2 as YYDKDF (reference sequence). As DNA, the CDR3 is TGTGCCACCAGCAGAGAAGGGCGGGCGGGCTACGAGCAGTACTTC. This sequence encodes CATSREGRAGYEQYF.

This clone came up a few times. The genes are TRBV5-4 and TRBJ1-4; TRBD1 matches at 10 bases. Germline CDR1 is SGHNT and CDR2 is YYREEE (reference sequence). The trim removed 4 bases at V and 7 bases at J, leaving 10 bases unmatched. CDR3 size: 16 residues. CDR3: CASSVKMGQGSEKLFF. The CDR3 region has the DNA TGTGCCAGCAGCGTGAAAATGGGACAGGGGAGTGAAAAACTGTTTTTT.

This clone appeared a few times. The chain links TRBV6-5 to TRBJ1-1; 10 bases agree with TRBD1. Germline assignment: CDR1 MNHEY and CDR2 SVGAGI. The junction had 2 bases not matched to a gene; V was cut back by 5 bases and J by 2 bases. The CDR3 length is 14 residues. This CDR3 reads CASSRQGANTEAFF. The CDR3 DNA sequence: TGTGCCAGCAGTCGACAGGGGGCAAACACTGAAGCTTTCTTT.

There are a few counts of this clone. The chain uses TRBV19 and TRBJ1-3; perhaps TRBD1 as D (5 bases). Deletions cut 3 bases from V and 2 bases from J, with 11 bases between. Germline V CDR1 and CDR2: LNHDA, SQIVND (reference sequence). This CDR3 region has 15 residues. CDR3 in amino acids: CASSIRQGPGNTIYF. CDR3 DNA sequence: TGTGCCAGTAGTATTCGGCAGGGTCCTGGAAACACCATATATTTT.

The CDR3 DNA reads TGTGCCAGCAGAAACAGGGTGGTCGCTGAAGCTTTCTTT. Amino acid sequence: CASRNRVVAEAFF. J is TRBJ1-1 and V is TRBV6-5; TRBD1 is a possible D gene (6 bases). Germline V lookup: CDR1 MNHEY, CDR2 SVGAGI. Trimming removed 6 bases from V and 6 bases from J, with 14 bases in between. The CDR3 runs 13 residues.

This chain joins TRBV24-1 and TRBJ2-3; TRBD1 aligns across 7 bases. CDR3 length equals 15 residues. Per germline, CDR1 KGHDR and CDR2 SFDVKD. V was pared by 4 bases and J by 2 bases, with 5 bases of the junction left unmatched. The CDR3 loop reads CATSEGDRATDTQYF. CDR3 in DNA: TGTGCCACCAGTGAGGGAGACAGGGCCACAGATACGCAGTATTTT.

The chain combines TRBV19 with TRBJ2-3; 11 bases line up with TRBD2. Germline V gives CDR1 LNHDA, CDR2 SQIVND (reference sequence). This CDR3 has 16 amino acids. The V and J ends lost 2 bases and 7 bases, in that order; junction bases with no gene match: 8. CDR3 sequence: CASSILLAGGSNTQYF. For the CDR3, the DNA is TGTGCCAGTAGTATATTGCTAGCGGGGGGTTCAAATACGCAGTATTTT. Based on the CDR3 plus reference TRBV19 and TRBJ2-3, the full variable domain is DGGITQSPKYLFRKEGQNVTLSCEQNLNHDAMYWYRQDPGQGLRLIYYSQIVNDFQKGDIAEGYSVSREKKESFPLTVTSAQKNPTAFYLCASSILLAGGSNTQYFGPGTRLTVL.

The genes are TRBV4-2 and TRBJ1-3; 7 bases fit TRBD1. CDR1 is LGHNA and CDR2 is YNFKEQ in the germline V gene. J lost 0 bases, V lost 0 bases, and 23 bases had no gene match. The CDR3 length is 23 residues. The CDR3 region is CASSQDPRQGEGYFFGSGNTIYF. The CDR3 nucleotides read TGTGCCAGCAGCCAAGACCCCCGACAGGGAGAGGGGTATTTTTTCGGCTCTGGAAACACCATATATTTT.

J is TRBJ2-4 and V is TRBV5-1; 8 nucleotides align to TRBD2. V shed 4 bases and J 0 bases; nucleotides not matched to a gene: 3. The CDR3 runs 15 residues. Germline V gene sequence: CDR1 SGHRS, CDR2 YFSETQ. This chain's CDR3 is CASSPGGEAKNIQYF. The CDR3 region has the DNA TGCGCCAGCAGCCCCGGGGGGGAAGCCAAAAACATTCAGTACTTC.

The genes are TRBV7-6 and TRBJ2-3, with TRBD2 matching 9 bases. The V gene's germline CDR1 is SGHVS and CDR2 FNYEAQ. This CDR3 spans 15 amino acids. Trimming cost V 6 bases and J 2 bases; bases outside gene matches: 6. This CDR3 reads CASSRLAGTTDTQYF. CDR3 nucleotide sequence: TGTGCCAGCAGTCGTCTAGCGGGGACCACAGATACGCAGTATTTT. Drawing the rest from reference TRBV7-6 and TRBJ2-3, the complete variable domain is GAGVSQSPRYKVTKRGQDVALRCDPISGHVSLYWYRQALGQGPEFLTYFNYEAQQDKSGLPNDRFSAERPEGSISTLTIQRTEQRDSAMYRCASSRLAGTTDTQYFGPGTRLTVL.